This T cell receptor beta chain appears in the sequencing data of a study of beta chain features in type 1 diabetes. TCRB transcripts that were expressed got sequenced, as all of the isolated RNA had been reverse transcribed. The repertoire was sequenced with immunoSEQ multiplex PCR; TCRdb's copy has only in-frame clones and lacks some. In the table there are 150,000 to 170,000 clones, about 7.3% of which are singletons. This clone has only a few counts. The CDR3 contains 15 residues. The V gene's germline CDR1 is SGHNT and CDR2 YYREEE (reference sequence). The V end was cut by 0 bases, the J end by 2 bases, with 11 bases between. CD45RO/CCR7/CD25/CD127/CD95/CD27 separated CD4+ naive, central memory, regulatory and stem cell-like memory cells by sorting.

The chain carries TRBV5-4 and TRBJ2-5; weak D call: TRBD2 (5 bases). Sequencing was performed on central memory CD4+ T cells from blood. The source of this sequence is a man between 18 and 29 years old in good health. The DNA for the CDR3 is TGTGCCAGCAGCTTGGCGGGAACAATGCAAGAGACCCAGTACTTC. The encoded protein is CASSLAGTMQETQYF.